These 23 T cell receptor beta chains share one sample of origin, sequenced in a study of T cell responses to AZD1222 COVID-19 vaccine. The repertoire was sequenced with immunoSEQ multiplex PCR; TCRdb's copy has only in-frame clones and lacks some. In the table there are 100,000 or so clones, approximately 87% of which are singletons. Sequenced here: peripheral blood, sampled on day 0 of AZD1222 vaccination. The receptors here all came from an adult in good health.

Judged by abundance, this clone is medium-sized. J is TRBJ1-2 and V is TRBV6-5; D ambiguous. V was trimmed by 3 bases and J by 6 bases, leaving 14 bases between them. Germline V gene lookup returns CDR1 MNHEY and CDR2 SVGAGI. The CDR3 is made up of 14 amino acids. The CDR3 nucleotides are TGTGCCAGCAGTTATCTAACTGGCCGGGATGGCTACACCTTC. Its translation is CASSYLTGRDGYTF.

V gene TRBV7-2 combines with J gene TRBJ1-4; 8 bases map to TRBD1. With V trimmed by 2 bases and J by 3 bases, 8 bases remained unmatched. The germline CDR1 and CDR2 sequences are SGHTA and FQGNSA. The CDR3 extends over 17 amino acids. The CDR3 region is CASSLSQGAGANEKLFF. The CDR3 DNA reads TGTGCCAGCAGCTTATCCCAGGGGGCCGGGGCTAATGAAAAACTGTTTTTT.

The chain joins TRBV9 to TRBJ1-1; D is possibly TRBD1 (5 bases). V gave up 4 bases and J gave up 1 base, with 14 bases separating them. This CDR3 comprises 15 residues. Germline V gene sequence: CDR1 SGDLS, CDR2 YYNGEE. CDR3 bases: TGTGCCAGCAGCCCCCGGGGGTCAGAGAACACTGAAGCTTTCTTT. It specifies CASSPRGSENTEAFF.

The chain couples TRBV4-1 to TRBJ2-4; a weak D match, TRBD1 (5 bases). V was clipped by 8 bases and J by 8 bases, with 16 bases between them. Germline loops: CDR1 MGHRA, CDR2 YSYEKL. CDR3 length equals 13 residues. This chain's CDR3 is CASGLVGAHIQYF. In DNA form, the CDR3 reads TGCGCCAGCGGGCTTGTTGGGGCGCACATTCAGTACTTC.

The V gene is TRBV19, the J gene TRBJ1-2; D unresolved. V lost 7 bases to trimming and J lost 8 bases, with 17 bases between them. This CDR3 is 13 amino acids long. CDR1 and CDR2 from the germline V gene are LNHDA and SQIVND (reference sequence). The CDR3: CASTWTATGGYTF. The DNA of the CDR3 is TGTGCCAGTACCTGGACTGCCACGGGGGGCTACACCTTC.

The J gene is TRBJ1-3, the V gene TRBV6-1; D call uncertain. Trimming took off 4 bases at V and 4 bases at J, with 17 bases between the two ends. Germline-derived CDR1 and CDR2 are MNHNS and SASEGT. CDR3 size: 16 residues. CDR3 amino acids: CASSGEARAGGNTIYF. In DNA form, the CDR3 reads TGTGCCAGCAGTGGGGAGGCCCGGGCTGGGGGAAACACCATATATTTT.

The count of this clone is one. V gene TRBV12-3 or TRBV12-4 combines with J gene TRBJ1-2, with a weak D call TRBD1 (5 bases). The CDR3 totals 13 residues. Trimming removed 1 base at V and 4 bases at J, with 7 bases between. The CDR3 reads CASSLGGPYGYTF. CDR3 nucleotide sequence: TGTGCCAGCAGTTTAGGGGGCCCCTATGGCTACACCTTC.

The rearrangement uses TRBV24-1 and TRBJ2-3; unclear D gene. This CDR3 contains 14 residues. Deletions cut 4 bases from V and 4 bases from J, with 11 bases between. The germline V gene has CDR1 KGHDR and CDR2 SFDVKD. The CDR3 bases are TGTGCCACCAGTGAGGGAATAGCTGCAGATACGCAGTATTTT. Its protein is CATSEGIAADTQYF.

The chain combines TRBV6-5 with TRBJ1-6; 8 nucleotides match TRBD1. The ends lost 5 bases at V and 12 bases at J; junction bases unmatched: 12. Germline CDR1 is MNHEY and CDR2 is SVGAGI. This CDR3 region has 15 residues. The CDR3 DNA reads as TGTGCCAGCAGTCAGACAGGGGACGCCGGGAGACCCCTCCACTTT. Residues: CASSQTGDAGRPLHF.

The rearrangement uses TRBV2 and TRBJ2-7, with unresolved D. V lost 3 bases and J lost 1, with 4 bases in between. CDR1 is SNHLY and CDR2 is FYNNEI in the germline V gene. This CDR3 has 12 residues. The CDR3 is CASSDGSYEQYF. The CDR3 DNA reads as TGTGCCAGCAGTGACGGTTCCTACGAGCAGTACTTC.

The chain links TRBV7-9 to TRBJ2-7, with 7 bases identical to TRBD1. CDR1 SEHNR and CDR2 FQNEAQ come from the germline V gene (reference sequence). The CDR3 contains 15 residues. The V and J ends lost 4 bases and 5 bases, in that order; junction bases with no gene match: 11. The CDR3 reads CASSSRTGRSDEQYF. DNA for the CDR3: TGTGCCAGCAGCTCTCGGACAGGACGCAGCGACGAGCAGTACTTC.

This clone was seen once. The chain combines TRBV7-8 with TRBJ1-5; D call uncertain. From germline, CDR1 is SGHVS and CDR2 FQNEAQ. CDR3 length: 14 amino acids. Between the trimmed V and J ends, which lost 1 base and 4 bases, there was a span of 8 bases. The CDR3 sequence: CASSLGYENQPQHF. The CDR3, as DNA: TGTGCCAGCAGCTTAGGGTATGAGAATCAGCCCCAGCATTTT. Complete variable domain (other parts from reference TRBV7-8 and TRBJ1-5): GAGVSQSPRYKVAKRGQDVALRCDPISGHVSLFWYQQALGQGPEFLTYFQNEAQLDKSGLPSDRFFAERPEGSVSTLKIQRTQQEDSAVYLCASSLGYENQPQHFGDGTRLSIL.

This rearrangement joins TRBV7-2 to TRBJ2-5; TRBD1 matches at 7 bases. The ends lost 2 bases at V and 5 bases at J; junction bases unmatched: 5. The CDR3 totals 14 residues. Germline loops: CDR1 SGHTA, CDR2 FQGNSA. Written as DNA, the CDR3 is TGTGCCAGCAGCTTATCAGGGGGAGACGAGACCCAGTACTTC. Translated, it gives CASSLSGGDETQYF. The full variable domain, its missing parts supplied by reference TRBV7-2 and TRBJ2-5, is GAGVSQSPSNKVTEKGKDVELRCDPISGHTALYWYRQSLGQGLEFLIYFQGNSAPDKSGLPSDRFSAERTGGSVSTLTIQRTQQEDSAVYLCASSLSGGDETQYFGPGTRLLVL.

The gene calls are TRBV12-3 or TRBV12-4 and TRBJ2-3, with a possible D match to TRBD2 (6 bases). The V gene lost 8 bases and the J gene lost 2 bases, with 11 bases spanning the gap. The CDR3 length is 13 residues. The CDR3 sequence: CASVAGSTDTQYF. CDR3 nucleotides: TGTGCCAGCGTCGCGGGATCCACAGATACGCAGTATTTT.

V gene TRBV6-6 combines with J gene TRBJ2-7, with 8 bases fitting TRBD2. Germline loops: CDR1 MNHNY, CDR2 SVGAGI (reference sequence). V shed 6 bases, J shed 6 bases, and the junction held 10 bases outside the gene matches. This CDR3 region has 14 residues. This CDR3 reads CASSLPGLGFEQYF. As DNA, the CDR3 is TGTGCCAGCAGCCTACCGGGACTAGGGTTCGAGCAGTACTTC.

This chain uses TRBV5-1 with TRBJ1-1; D uncertain. The CDR3 has 12 amino acids. V lost 1 base to trimming and J lost 4 bases, with 5 bases between them. Germline V gene sequence: CDR1 SGHRS, CDR2 YFSETQ. CDR3 region: CASSLIGTEAFF. DNA of the CDR3: TGCGCCAGCAGCTTGATTGGCACTGAAGCTTTCTTT.

The V call is TRBV28, the J call TRBJ2-3; D gene unclear. V was clipped by 6 bases and J by 0 bases, with 10 bases between them. CDR3 length equals 14 residues. Germline V CDR1 and CDR2: MDHEN, SYDVKM. CDR3 sequence (DNA): TGTGCCAGCAGCCTACCCACTAGCACAGATACGCAGTATTTT. It is translated as CASSLPTSTDTQYF.

The genes are TRBV11-1 and TRBJ1-6, with 7 bases matching TRBD1. Per the germline V gene, CDR1 is SGHAT and CDR2 is FQDESV (reference sequence). J was trimmed by 7 bases and V by 4 bases; bases with no gene match: 4. The CDR3 sequence is 14 residues long. Written as DNA, the CDR3 is TGTGCCAGCAGCTCGGGACAGCCGAATTCACCCCTCCACTTT. Protein: CASSSGQPNSPLHF.

The chain carries TRBV2 and TRBJ1-1, with D uncertain. V lost 4 bases and J 1 base, leaving 10 bases between the germline ends. Germline-derived CDR1 and CDR2 are SNHLY and FYNNEI. This CDR3 spans 14 amino acids. The CDR3 protein is CASSAARQNTEAFF. The CDR3 nucleotides are TGTGCCAGCAGTGCCGCGAGACAGAACACTGAAGCTTTCTTT.

This clone has just one count. The chain links TRBV19 to TRBJ1-2; D ambiguous. V lost 6 bases and J 3 bases, leaving 8 bases between the germline ends. Germline-derived CDR1 and CDR2 are LNHDA and SQIVND (reference sequence). The CDR3 is made up of 12 amino acids. Here the CDR3 reads CASRPSDYGYTF. DNA of the CDR3: TGTGCCAGTAGGCCCTCGGACTATGGCTACACCTTC.

The V call is TRBV10-3, the J call TRBJ2-3; 8 positions match TRBD2. The ends lost 2 bases at V and 5 bases at J; junction bases unmatched: 3. Germline CDR1 is ENHRY and CDR2 is SYGVKD. The CDR3 spans 14 residues. CDR3 in amino acids: CAISEGLAGDTQYF. In nucleotides, the CDR3 is TGTGCCATCAGTGAGGGCCTAGCGGGAGATACGCAGTATTTT.

This chain links TRBV2 with TRBJ2-3, with TRBD2 matching over 13 bases. Germline V gene sequence: CDR1 SNHLY, CDR2 FYNNEI. The CDR3 is made up of 16 amino acids. The V segment lost 6 bases and the J segment 3 bases; nucleotides outside the gene matches: 6. CDR3 DNA sequence: TGTGCCAGCAGACAACTAGCGGGAGGGAAAACAGATACGCAGTATTTT. This sequence encodes CASRQLAGGKTDTQYF.

This clone was detected only a few times. The V call is TRBV13, the J call TRBJ2-2, with TRBD2 matching 11 bases. V dropped 4 bases and J dropped 4; count of bases not matched to a gene: 8. Germline V lookup: CDR1 PRHDT, CDR2 FYEKMQ (reference sequence). This CDR3 spans 17 amino acids. The CDR3 DNA reads as TGTGCCAGCAGCTCCTCCCCGGGACTAGCGGTCACCGGGGAGCTGTTTTTT. This translates into CASSSSPGLAVTGELFF. Supplemented by reference TRBV13 and TRBJ2-2, the full variable domain reads AAGVIQSPRHLIKEKRETATLKCYPIPRHDTVYWYQQGPGQDPQFLISFYEKMQSDKGSIPDRFSAQQFSDYHSELNMSSLELGDSALYFCASSSSPGLAVTGELFFGEGSRLTVL.